This T cell receptor (beta chain) was observed in a study of cytomegalovirus exposure and HLA in healthy donors. About the research overall: The same platform was used for the 100 to 150 validation repertoires and the roughly 640 first-cohort repertoires, a later analysis reported.

There are 13 residues in the CDR3. V shed 5 bases and J 3 bases; nucleotides not matched to a gene: 4. Germline V gene sequence: CDR1 MDHEN, CDR2 SYDVKM. Study-wide points: Many donors shared some public TCRs, even though most TCR sequences were rare.

Here immunoSEQ multiplex PCR was the method, and the copy in TCRdb shows in-frame clones only, minus some. Of about 130,000 clones in the sample, 89% are singletons; the top ten hold roughly 2%. Comments on this clone: The antigen is not known.

The TCR sequence derives from a woman aged 18-29 years in good health and CMV-seronegative. V usage is TRBV28 and J usage is TRBJ2-7; 7 nucleotides match TRBD2. The sample comprised PBMCs. CDR3 sequence reads: CASSISGFYEQYF. Here the CDR3 DNA reads TGTGCCAGCAGTATTAGCGGGTTCTACGAGCAGTACTTC.